This TCR beta chain was observed in a study of radiation and T cells in renal cell carcinoma. Whole-study findings and limits: Top tumor clonotypes rose in blood 2 weeks post-radiation, then contracted.

Time point given: blood 4 weeks post-SBRT, at nephrectomy. Treatment given: 15 Gy SBRT to primary tumor, nephrectomy 4 weeks later. About this clone: What it binds is unknown.

Sequenced by immunoSEQ multiplex PCR; TCRdb stores in-frame clones only, minus some. Among over 60,000 clones listed, around 78% were seen once. The V gene's germline CDR1 is SGHRS and CDR2 YFSETQ. This CDR3 has 15 residues. The junction had 11 bases not matched to a gene; V was cut back by 3 bases and J by 7 bases. The sample was blood, taken from a patient whose treatment included radiotherapy and nephrectomy. The rearrangement joins TRBV5-1 to TRBJ1-2, with 8 bases matching TRBD1. The sequence came from a woman aged 55 to 70 with renal cell carcinoma. DNA of the CDR3: TGCGCCAGCAGCTCTGTGGACAGGGAGCTCGGTGGCTACACCTTC. Its protein is CASSSVDRELGGYTF.